This T cell receptor (beta chain) is drawn from a study of cytotoxic CD8 clonotypes in ibrutinib-treated CLL. Study at large: On average, each sample had approximately 280,000 productive templates and about 89,000 productive rearrangements. Regarding the study as a whole: Collection times varied between progressing and sustained-remission patients. Once treatment began, public clonotypes, which were uncommon, contracted or stayed stable.

Data came from immunoSEQ multiplex PCR; TCRdb stores just in-frame clones and leaves some out. The sample consists of some 70,000 clones, around nine tenths of them appearing once. Comment on this clone: What it recognizes is unknown.

The germline gives CDR1 MGHRA, CDR2 YSYEKL. The CDR3 has 15 residues. V lost 0 bases and J 6 bases, leaving 14 bases between the germline ends. PBMCs were cryopreserved, and roughly 2 micrograms of genomic DNA from them went into TCR beta libraries. This material consisted of PBMCs, taken after 12 months of ibrutinib treatment. This receptor was obtained from a human donor with chronic lymphocytic leukemia. The chain carries TRBV4-1 and TRBJ2-5, with D hard to call. CDR3 nucleotide sequence: TGCGCCAGCAGCCAAGATCTCACCAGTGGAAAGACCCAGTACTTC. As protein: CASSQDLTSGKTQYF.